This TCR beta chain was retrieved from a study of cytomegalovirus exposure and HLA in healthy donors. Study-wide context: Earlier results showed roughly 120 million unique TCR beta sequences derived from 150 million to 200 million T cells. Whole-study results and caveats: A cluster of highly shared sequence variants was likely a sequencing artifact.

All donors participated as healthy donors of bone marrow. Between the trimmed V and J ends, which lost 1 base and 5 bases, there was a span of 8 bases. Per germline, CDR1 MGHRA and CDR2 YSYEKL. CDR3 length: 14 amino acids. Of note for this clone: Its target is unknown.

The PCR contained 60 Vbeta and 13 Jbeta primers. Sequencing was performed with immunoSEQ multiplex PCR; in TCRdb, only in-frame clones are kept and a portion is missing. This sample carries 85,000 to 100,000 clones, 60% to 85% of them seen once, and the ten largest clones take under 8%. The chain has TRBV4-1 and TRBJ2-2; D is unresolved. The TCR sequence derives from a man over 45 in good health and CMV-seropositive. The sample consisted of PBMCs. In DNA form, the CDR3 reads TGCGCCAGCAGCCAAGTGGTCAGGACCGGGGAGCTGTTTTTT. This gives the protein CASSQVVRTGELFF.